The following is a T cell receptor (beta chain) sequence with its context. TCRdb processed the RT-PCR reads anew with MiXCR; each CDR3 protein has one entry. The data hold 14,000 or so distinct CDR3 sequences, with around 85% observed a single time. This entry comes from a study of yellow fever vaccine responses in identical twins. With V trimmed by 4 bases and J by 12 bases, 13 bases remained unmatched. The CDR3 extends over 16 amino acids. Germline CDR1 reads SNHLY; CDR2 reads FYNNEI. The chain recombines TRBV2 with TRBJ1-6, with 9 bases identical to TRBD1. This TCR derives from a young woman who received the yellow fever vaccine. The sample consisted of T cells from blood (PBMCs), unsorted or a sorted subset (not recorded which), taken before or after yellow fever vaccination (not recorded which). The CDR3 loop reads CASSALDRGGGGPLHF. CDR3 DNA sequence: TGTGCCAGCAGTGCCCTGGACAGGGGTGGGGGAGGACCCCTCCACTTT.